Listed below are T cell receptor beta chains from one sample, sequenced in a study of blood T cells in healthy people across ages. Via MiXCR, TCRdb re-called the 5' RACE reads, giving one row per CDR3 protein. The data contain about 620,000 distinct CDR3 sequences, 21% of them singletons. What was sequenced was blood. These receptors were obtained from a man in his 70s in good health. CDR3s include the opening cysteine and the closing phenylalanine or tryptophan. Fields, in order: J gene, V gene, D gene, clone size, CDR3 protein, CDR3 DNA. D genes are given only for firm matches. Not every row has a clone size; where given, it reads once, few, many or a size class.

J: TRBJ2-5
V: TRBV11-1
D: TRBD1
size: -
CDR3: CASSSRARETGFEGTQYF
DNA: TGTGCCAGCAGCTCACGCGCTAGAGAGACAGGGTTTGAAGGGACCCAGTACTTC

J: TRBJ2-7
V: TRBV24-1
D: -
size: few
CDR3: CATSLGPFYEQYF
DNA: TGTGCCACCAGTCTCGGCCCATTCTACGAGCAGTACTTC

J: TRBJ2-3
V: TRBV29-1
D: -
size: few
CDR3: CSAAKASTTDTQYF
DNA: TGCAGCGCTGCTAAGGCCTCTACCACAGATACGCAGTATTTT

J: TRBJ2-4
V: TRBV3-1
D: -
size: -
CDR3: CASSPRIGNTKNIQYF
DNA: TGTGCCAGCAGCCCAAGAATTGGGAATACCAAAAACATTCAGTACTTC

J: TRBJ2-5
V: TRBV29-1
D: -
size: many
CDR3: CSAQELGETQYF
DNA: TGCAGCGCCCAAGAATTAGGGGAGACCCAGTACTTC

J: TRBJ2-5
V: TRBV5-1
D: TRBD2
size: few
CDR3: CASSGGGTSGSKTQYF
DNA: TGCGCCAGCAGCGGAGGAGGGACTAGCGGGAGTAAGACCCAGTACTTC

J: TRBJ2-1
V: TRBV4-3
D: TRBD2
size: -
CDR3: CASSQVVAGVEQFF
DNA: TGCGCCAGCAGCCAAGTCGTGGCGGGGGTTGAGCAGTTCTTC

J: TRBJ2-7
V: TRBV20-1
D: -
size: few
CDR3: CSASPDNLSYEQYF
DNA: TGCAGTGCTAGCCCAGACAACTTATCCTACGAGCAGTACTTC

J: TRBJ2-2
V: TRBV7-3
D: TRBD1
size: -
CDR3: CASSSISGQHTGELFF
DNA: TGTGCCAGCAGCTCTATCTCGGGACAGCACACCGGGGAGCTGTTTTTT

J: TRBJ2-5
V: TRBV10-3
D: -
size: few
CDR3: CAISAWGRVETQYF
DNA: TGTGCCATCAGTGCGTGGGGAAGGGTAGAGACCCAGTACTTC

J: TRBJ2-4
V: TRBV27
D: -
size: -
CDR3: CASTKSGAKNIQYF
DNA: TGTGCCAGCACGAAATCTGGGGCCAAAAACATTCAGTACTTC

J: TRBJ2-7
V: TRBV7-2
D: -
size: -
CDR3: CASSYDPGPREQYF
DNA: TGTGCCAGCAGCTACGATCCGGGACCAAGGGAGCAGTACTTC

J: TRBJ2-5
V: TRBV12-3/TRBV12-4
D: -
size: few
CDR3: CASSFAVTQGGETQYF
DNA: TGTGCCAGCAGTTTCGCGGTCACCCAGGGGGGAGAGACCCAGTACTTC

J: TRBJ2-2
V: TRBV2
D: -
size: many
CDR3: CASRSQVAGELFF
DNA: TGTGCCAGCAGGAGTCAGGTGGCCGGGGAGCTGTTTTTT

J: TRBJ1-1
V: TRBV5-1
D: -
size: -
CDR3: CASSFRDMNTEAFF
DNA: TGCGCCAGCAGCTTCCGGGACATGAACACTGAAGCTTTCTTT

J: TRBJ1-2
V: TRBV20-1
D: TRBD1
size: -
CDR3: CSALDRGSYGYTF
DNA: TGCAGTGCCTTAGACAGGGGATCCTATGGCTACACCTTC

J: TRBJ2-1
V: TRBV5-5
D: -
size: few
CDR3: CASSLDGRTYNEQFF
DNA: TGTGCCAGCAGCTTGGACGGGAGAACCTACAATGAGCAGTTCTTC

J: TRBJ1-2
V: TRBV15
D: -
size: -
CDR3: CATSRDLIGTATSYGYTF
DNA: TGTGCCACCAGCAGAGATCTCATTGGGACCGCCACTAGCTATGGCTACACCTTC

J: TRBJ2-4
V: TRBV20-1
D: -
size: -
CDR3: CSAREPGQGGTIQYF
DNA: TGCAGTGCTAGGGAACCGGGACAAGGGGGAACCATTCAGTACTTC

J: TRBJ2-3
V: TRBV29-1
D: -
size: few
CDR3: CSVGTDGGTQYF
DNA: TGCAGCGTTGGGACAGATGGCGGTACGCAGTATTTT

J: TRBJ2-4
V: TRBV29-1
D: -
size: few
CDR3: CSVEEGMNIQYF
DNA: TGCAGCGTTGAAGAGGGTATGAACATTCAGTACTTC

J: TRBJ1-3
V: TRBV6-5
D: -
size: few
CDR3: CASSYQQGTNTIYF
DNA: TGTGCCAGCAGTTACCAACAGGGCACAAACACCATATATTTT

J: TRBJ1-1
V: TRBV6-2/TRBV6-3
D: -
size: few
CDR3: CASGSQGWRTEAFF
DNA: TGTGCCAGCGGTTCTCAGGGTTGGAGAACTGAAGCTTTCTTT

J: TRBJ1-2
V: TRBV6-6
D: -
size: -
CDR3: CASTERRTNYGYTF
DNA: TGTGCCAGCACCGAGCGGAGGACTAACTATGGCTACACCTTC

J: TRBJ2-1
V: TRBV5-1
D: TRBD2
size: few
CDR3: CASSSREGHYNEQFF
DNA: TGCGCCAGCAGTTCGCGGGAGGGCCACTACAATGAGCAGTTCTTC

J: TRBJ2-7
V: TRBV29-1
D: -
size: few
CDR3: CSVETSTSYGQYF
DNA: TGCAGCGTTGAAACTAGCACCTCCTACGGGCAGTACTTC

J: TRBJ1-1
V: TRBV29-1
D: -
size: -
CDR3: CSIHPGDTEAFF
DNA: TGCAGCATCCACCCGGGGGACACTGAAGCTTTCTTT

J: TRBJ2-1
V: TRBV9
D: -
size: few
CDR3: CASSLGRGGLSYNEQFF
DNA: TGTGCCAGCAGCCTCGGCCGAGGAGGACTCTCCTACAATGAGCAGTTCTTC

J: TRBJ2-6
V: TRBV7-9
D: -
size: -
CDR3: CASSSEQSSGANVLTF
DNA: TGTGCCAGCAGCTCCGAACAGAGCTCTGGGGCCAACGTCCTGACTTTC

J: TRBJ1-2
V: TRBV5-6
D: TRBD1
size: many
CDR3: CASSPDRGKGFYGYTF
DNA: TGTGCCAGCAGCCCGGACAGGGGAAAGGGTTTTTATGGCTACACCTTC

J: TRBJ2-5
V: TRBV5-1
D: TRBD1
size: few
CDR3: CASSPRTGPETQYF
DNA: TGCGCCAGCAGCCCCCGGACAGGGCCAGAGACCCAGTACTTC